This T cell receptor (beta chain) was found in a study of T cell responses to AZD1222 COVID-19 vaccine. Clones were read by immunoSEQ multiplex PCR, and TCRdb kept only the in-frame ones, dropping some. The sample has approximately 130,000 clones, about 90% seen once. Specimen: peripheral blood, collected on day 0 of AZD1222 vaccination. The source is an adult in good health.

In DNA form, the CDR3 reads TGTGCCAGCAGCCAGATCCAGACAGGGGGAAAGCAGTTCTTC. Translated: CASSQIQTGGKQFF. This chain links TRBV3-1 (or the pseudogene TRBV3-2) with TRBJ2-1; TRBD1 matches 9 bases. CDR1 is LGHDT, CDR2 YNNKEL, per germline (reference sequence). The V gene end was trimmed by 3 bases and the J gene end by 11 bases; junction bases not matched to a gene: 8. CDR3 length equals 14 residues.